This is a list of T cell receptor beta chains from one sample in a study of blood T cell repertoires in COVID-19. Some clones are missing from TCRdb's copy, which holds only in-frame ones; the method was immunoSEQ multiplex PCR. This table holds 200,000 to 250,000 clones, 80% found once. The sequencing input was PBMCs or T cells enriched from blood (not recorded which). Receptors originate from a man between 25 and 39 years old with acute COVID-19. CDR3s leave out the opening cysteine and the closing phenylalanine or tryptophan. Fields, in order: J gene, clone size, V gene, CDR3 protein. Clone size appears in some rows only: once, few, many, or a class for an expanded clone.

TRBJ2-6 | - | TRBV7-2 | ASSSGPSGANVLT
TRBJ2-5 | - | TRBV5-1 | ASSLQRGPQETQY
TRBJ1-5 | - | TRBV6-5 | ASSYGSREAEQPQH
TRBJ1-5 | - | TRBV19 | ASSMRGGDYRGSNQPQH
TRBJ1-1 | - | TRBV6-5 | ASSSTTANTEAF
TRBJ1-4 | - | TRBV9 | ASSASELAYNEKLF
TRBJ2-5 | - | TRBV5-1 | ASSLAPSGGGETQY
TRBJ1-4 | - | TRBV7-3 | ASSLRQDRNEKLF
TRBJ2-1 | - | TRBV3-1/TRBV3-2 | ASSQEIQRGNEQF
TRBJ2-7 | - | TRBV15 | ATSARTGKVYEQY
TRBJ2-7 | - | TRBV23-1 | ASSQKGLAGGRHEQY
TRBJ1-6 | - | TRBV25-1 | ASSDRAGSPLH
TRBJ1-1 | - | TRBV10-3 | AISERGGEAF
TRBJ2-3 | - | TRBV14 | ASSGQETDTQY
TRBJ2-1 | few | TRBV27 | ASSLGGEYNEQF
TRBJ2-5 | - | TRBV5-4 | ASTPGLDQETQY
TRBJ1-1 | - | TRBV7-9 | ASSLAGWGAEAF
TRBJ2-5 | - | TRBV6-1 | ASSELRGVPRETQY
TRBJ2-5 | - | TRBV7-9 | ASSIRGQETQY
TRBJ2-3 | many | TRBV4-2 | ASSQGTSGGADTQY
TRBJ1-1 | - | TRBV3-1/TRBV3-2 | ASSQGRSAF
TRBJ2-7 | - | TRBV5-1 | ASSPTGGFVYEQY
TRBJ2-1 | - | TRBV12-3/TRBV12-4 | ASSSRVSEQF
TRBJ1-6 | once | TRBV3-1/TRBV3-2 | ASCFTGGAYNSPLH
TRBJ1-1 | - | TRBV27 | ASSSEHYRGAWSDTEAF
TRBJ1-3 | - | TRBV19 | ASSSGQGAPGNTIY
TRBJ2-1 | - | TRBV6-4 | ASSDGLAGGGEQF
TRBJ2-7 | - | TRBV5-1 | ASSWGTGLDEQY
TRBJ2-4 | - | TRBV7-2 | ASSGEEAKNIQY
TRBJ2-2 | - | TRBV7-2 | ASSPGLAGTGELF
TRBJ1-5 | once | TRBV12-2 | ASRSAGTGGFHSNQPQH
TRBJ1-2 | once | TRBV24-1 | ATSEQGANYGYT
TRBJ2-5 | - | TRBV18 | ASSPPSEETQY
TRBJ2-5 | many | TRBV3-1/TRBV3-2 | ASSQEDSGTQY
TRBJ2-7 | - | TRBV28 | ASSRQGRYEQY
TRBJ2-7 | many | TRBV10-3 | AISEALPSGVMYEQY
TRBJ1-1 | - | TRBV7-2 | ASSLRGGAEAF
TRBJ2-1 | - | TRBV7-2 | ASSPRIWRANEQF
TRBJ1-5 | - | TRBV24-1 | ATSDYQGLPQH
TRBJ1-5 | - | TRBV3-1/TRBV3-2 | ASSQTGFNQPQH
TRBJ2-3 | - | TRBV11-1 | ASSRSDTQY
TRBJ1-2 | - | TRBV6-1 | ASRESPQRKRGYGYT
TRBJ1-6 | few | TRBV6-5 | ASSYSNPGRSPLH
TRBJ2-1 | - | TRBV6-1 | ASSEKLFGGQF
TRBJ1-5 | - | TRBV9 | ASSVGGGVNQPQH
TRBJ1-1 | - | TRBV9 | ASSVGAGAYTEAF
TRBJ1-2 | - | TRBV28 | ASSLGTGAPYGYT
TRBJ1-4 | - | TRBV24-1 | ATRGGTVAYEKLF
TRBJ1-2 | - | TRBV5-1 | ASSLVGDGYT
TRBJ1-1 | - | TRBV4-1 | ASSQDRVAGLEAF
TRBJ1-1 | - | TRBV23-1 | ACPKPKGQGRVMNTEAF
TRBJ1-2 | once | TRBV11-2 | ASSPRDRGLET
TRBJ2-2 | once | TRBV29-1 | SVEGGLRELF
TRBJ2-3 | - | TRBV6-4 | ASSDGATQY
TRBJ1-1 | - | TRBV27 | ASSLGEGTEAF
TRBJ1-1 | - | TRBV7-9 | ASSLVSGRAF
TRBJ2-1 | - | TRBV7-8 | ASSRQYNEQF
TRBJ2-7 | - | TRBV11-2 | ASRTALDEQY
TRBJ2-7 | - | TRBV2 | ATKNRDRAVDEQY